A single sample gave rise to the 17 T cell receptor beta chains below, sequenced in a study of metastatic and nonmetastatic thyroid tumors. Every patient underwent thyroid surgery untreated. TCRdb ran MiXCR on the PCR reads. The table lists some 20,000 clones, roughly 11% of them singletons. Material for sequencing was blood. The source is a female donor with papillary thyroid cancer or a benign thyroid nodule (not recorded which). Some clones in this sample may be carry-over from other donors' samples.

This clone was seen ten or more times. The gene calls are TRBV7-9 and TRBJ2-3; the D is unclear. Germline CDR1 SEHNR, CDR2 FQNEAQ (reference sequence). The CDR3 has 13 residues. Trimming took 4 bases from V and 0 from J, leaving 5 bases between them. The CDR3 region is CASSSPSTDTQYF. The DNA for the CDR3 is TGTGCCAGCAGCTCCCCAAGCACAGATACGCAGTATTTT.

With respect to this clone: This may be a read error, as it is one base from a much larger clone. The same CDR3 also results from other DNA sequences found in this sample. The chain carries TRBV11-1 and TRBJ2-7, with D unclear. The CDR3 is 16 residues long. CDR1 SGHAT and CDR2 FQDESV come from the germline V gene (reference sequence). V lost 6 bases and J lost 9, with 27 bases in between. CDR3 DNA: TGTGCCAGCAGTTTACCCACTTGGGCAGGAGCCCTCGGGCAGTACTTC. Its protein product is CASSLPTWAGALGQYF.

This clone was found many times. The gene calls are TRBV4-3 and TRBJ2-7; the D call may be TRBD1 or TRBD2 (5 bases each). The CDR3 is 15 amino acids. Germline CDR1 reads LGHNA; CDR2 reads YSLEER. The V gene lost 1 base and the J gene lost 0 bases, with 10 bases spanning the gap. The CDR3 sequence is CASSQAPGSSYEQYF. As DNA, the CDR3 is TGCGCCAGCAGCCAAGCCCCAGGGAGCTCCTACGAGCAGTACTTC.

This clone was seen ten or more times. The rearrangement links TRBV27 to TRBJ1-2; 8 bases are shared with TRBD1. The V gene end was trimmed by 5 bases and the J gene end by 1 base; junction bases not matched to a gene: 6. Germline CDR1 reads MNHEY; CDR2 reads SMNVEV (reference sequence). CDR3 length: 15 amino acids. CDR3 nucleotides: TGTGCCAGCAGTCACTGGGGACAGGATAACTATGGCTACACCTTC. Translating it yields CASSHWGQDNYGYTF.

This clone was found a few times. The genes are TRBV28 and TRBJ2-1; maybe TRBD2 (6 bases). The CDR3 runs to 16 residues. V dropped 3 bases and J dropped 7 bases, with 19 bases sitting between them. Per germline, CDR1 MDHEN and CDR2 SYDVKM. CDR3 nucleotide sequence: TGTGCCAGCAGTTTTGGACTACAGCTTAGGCTTAATGAGCAGTTCTTC. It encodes CASSFGLQLRLNEQFF.

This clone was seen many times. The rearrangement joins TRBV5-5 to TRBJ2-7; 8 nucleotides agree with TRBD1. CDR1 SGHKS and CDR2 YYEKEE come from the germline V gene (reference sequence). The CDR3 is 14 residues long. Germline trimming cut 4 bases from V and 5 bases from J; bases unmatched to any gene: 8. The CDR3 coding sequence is TGTGCCAGCAGCGACGACAGGGGCTTTAACGAGCAGTACTTC. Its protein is CASSDDRGFNEQYF.

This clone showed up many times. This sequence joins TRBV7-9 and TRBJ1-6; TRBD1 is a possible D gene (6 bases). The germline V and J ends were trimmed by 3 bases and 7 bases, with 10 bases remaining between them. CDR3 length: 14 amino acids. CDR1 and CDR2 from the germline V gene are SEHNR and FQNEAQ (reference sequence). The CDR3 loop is CASSFRGPNSPLHF. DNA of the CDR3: TGTGCCAGCAGCTTTCGGGGGCCAAATTCACCCCTCCACTTT.

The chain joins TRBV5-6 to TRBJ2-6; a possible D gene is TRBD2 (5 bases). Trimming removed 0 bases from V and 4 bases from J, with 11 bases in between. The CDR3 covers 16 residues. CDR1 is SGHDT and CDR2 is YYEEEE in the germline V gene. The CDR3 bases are TGTGCCAGCAGCTTGGATCCAACGGGGGGGGCCAACGTCCTGACTTTC. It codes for CASSLDPTGGANVLTF.

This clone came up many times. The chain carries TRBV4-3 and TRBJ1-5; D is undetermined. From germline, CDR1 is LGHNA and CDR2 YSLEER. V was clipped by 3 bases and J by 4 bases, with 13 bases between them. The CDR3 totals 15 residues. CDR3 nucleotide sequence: TGCGCCAGCAGCCAGGAGGTGGGGTGGAATCAGCCCCAGCATTTT. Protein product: CASSQEVGWNQPQHF.

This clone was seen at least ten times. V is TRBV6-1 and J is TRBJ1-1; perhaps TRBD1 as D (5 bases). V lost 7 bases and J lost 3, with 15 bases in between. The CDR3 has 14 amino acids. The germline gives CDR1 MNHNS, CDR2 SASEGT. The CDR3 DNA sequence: TGTGCCAGCACGCGGGGGGGTCGTGACACTGAAGCTTTCTTT. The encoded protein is CASTRGGRDTEAFF.

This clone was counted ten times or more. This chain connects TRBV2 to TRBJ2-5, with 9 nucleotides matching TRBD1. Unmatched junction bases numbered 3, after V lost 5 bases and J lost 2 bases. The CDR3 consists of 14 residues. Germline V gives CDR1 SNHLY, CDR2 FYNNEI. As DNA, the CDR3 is TGTGCCAGCAGTAGGACAGGGGTGCAAGAGACCCAGTACTTC. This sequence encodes CASSRTGVQETQYF.

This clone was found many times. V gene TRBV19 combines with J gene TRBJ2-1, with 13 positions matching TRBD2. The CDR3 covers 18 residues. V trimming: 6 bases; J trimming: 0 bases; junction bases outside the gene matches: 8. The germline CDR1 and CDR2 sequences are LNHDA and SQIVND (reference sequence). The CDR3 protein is CASSATSGRGSSYNEQFF. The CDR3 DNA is TGTGCCAGTAGCGCTACTAGCGGGAGGGGCTCCTCCTACAATGAGCAGTTCTTC.

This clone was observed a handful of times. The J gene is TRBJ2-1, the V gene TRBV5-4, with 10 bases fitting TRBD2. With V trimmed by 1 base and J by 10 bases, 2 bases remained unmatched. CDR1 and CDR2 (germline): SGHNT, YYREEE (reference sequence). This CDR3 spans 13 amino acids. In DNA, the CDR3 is TGTGCCAGCAGCTTGTTTAGCGGGAGGGAGCAGTTCTTC. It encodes CASSLFSGREQFF.

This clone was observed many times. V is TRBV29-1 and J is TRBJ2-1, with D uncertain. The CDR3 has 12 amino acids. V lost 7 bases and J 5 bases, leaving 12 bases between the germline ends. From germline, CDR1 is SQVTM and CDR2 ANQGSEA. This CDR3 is CSAGQVNNEQFF. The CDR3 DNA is TGCAGCGCCGGGCAGGTAAACAATGAGCAGTTCTTC.

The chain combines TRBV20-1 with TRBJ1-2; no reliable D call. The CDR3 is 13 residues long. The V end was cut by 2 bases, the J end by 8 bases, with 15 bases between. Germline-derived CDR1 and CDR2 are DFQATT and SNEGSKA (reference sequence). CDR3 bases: TGCAGTGCTAGACACGGATCCGAGTGGGGCTACACCTTC. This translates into CSARHGSEWGYTF.

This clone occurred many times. In DNA, the CDR3 is TGTGCCAGCATTAACCTAGCGGGAGCTACGCAGTATTTT. Protein product: CASINLAGATQYF. This chain uses TRBV6-1 with TRBJ2-3, with TRBD2 matching over 10 bases. Trimming at V came to 7 bases and at J to 8 bases, leaving 6 bases not matched to a gene. The CDR3 has 13 residues. Germline values: CDR1 MNHNS, CDR2 SASEGT.

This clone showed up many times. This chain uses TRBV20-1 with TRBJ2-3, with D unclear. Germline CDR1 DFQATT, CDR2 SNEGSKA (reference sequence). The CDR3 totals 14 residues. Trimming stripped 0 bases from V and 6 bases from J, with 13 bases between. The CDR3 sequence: CSARDTKPEDTQYF. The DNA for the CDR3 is TGCAGTGCTAGAGATACAAAGCCCGAGGATACGCAGTATTTT.